This record looks at one T cell receptor (beta chain) sequence and its context. With iRepertoire HTBI primers and Arm-PCR of CDR3 regions, TCR beta libraries were built. TCRdb ran MiXCR on the multiplex PCR reads and lists one entry per CDR3 protein. This table holds some 410,000 distinct CDR3 sequences, over 15% found once. The source of the sample is a study of regulatory T cells in long-lasting Graves disease. This CDR3 has 16 residues. CDR1 and CDR2 (germline): KGHSH, LQKENI. Germline trimming cut 1 base from V and 6 bases from J; bases unmatched to any gene: 6. Time point noted: newly diagnosed GD, antithyroid drugs for less than 3 months. RNA from PBMCs was the source of the TCR library. The data were also submitted as part of a second study, on T cells in Graves' hyperthyroidism and ophthalmopathy. As reported in that work: Clinical symptoms, serum thyroxine, TRAb, thyroid ultrasound and orbital computed tomography informed diagnoses. Researchers ran a first-round RT-PCR on the TCR CDR3 using the HTBI primer set.

The chain links TRBV18 to TRBJ1-5; TRBD1 matches 10 bases. The origin of this receptor is a woman in her 30s with Graves disease. This specimen consisted of peripheral blood mononuclear cells (PBMCs), obtained at new diagnosis, from a patient treated with antithyroid drugs. The CDR3 DNA is TGTGCCAGCTCACCACGACAGGGGGCGTTTGGTCAGCCCCAGCATTTT. As protein: CASSPRQGAFGQPQHF.